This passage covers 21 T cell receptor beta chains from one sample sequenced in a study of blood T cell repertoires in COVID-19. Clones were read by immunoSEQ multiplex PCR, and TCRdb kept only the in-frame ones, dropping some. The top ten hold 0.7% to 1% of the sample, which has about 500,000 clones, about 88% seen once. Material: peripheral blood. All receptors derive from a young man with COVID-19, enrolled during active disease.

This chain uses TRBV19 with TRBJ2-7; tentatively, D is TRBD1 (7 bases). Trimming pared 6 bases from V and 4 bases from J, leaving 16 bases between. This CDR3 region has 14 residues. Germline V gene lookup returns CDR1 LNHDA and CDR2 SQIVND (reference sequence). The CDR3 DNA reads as TGTGCCAGTAGGTCGACAGGGCGGGGATACGAGCAGTACTTC. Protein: CASRSTGRGYEQYF.

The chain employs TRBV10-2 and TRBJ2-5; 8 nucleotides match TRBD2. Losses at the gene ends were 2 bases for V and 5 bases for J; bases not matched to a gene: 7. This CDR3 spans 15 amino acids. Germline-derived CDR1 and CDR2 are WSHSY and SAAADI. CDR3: CASSEGSQRGETQYF. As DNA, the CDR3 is TGCGCCAGCAGTGAGGGATCACAGCGGGGGGAGACCCAGTACTTC.

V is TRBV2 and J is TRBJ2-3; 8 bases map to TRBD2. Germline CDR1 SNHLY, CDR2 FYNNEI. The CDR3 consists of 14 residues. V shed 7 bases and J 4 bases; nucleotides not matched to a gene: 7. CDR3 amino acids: CASNLRGGADTQYF. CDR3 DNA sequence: TGTGCCAGCAACCTCCGGGGGGGCGCAGATACGCAGTATTTT.

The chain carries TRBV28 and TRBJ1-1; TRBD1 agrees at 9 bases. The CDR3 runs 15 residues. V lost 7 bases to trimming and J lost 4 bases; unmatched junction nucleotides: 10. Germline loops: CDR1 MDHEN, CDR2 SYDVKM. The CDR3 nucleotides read TGTGCCAGCACCTATACAGGGGGCAGGGTCACTGAAGCTTTCTTT. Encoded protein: CASTYTGGRVTEAFF. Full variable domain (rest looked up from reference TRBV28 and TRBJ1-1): DVKVTQSSRYLVKRTGEKVFLECVQDMDHENMFWYRQDPGLGLRLIYFSYDVKMKEKGDIPEGYSVSREKKERFSLILESASTNQTSMYLCASTYTGGRVTEAFFGQGTRLTVV.

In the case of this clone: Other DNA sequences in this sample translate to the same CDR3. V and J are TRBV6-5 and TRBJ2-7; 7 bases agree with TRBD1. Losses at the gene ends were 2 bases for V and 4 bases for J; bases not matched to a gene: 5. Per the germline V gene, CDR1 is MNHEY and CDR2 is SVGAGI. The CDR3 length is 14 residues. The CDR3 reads CASSYRDRSYEQYF. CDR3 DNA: TGTGCCAGCAGTTACCGGGACAGATCTTACGAGCAGTACTTC.

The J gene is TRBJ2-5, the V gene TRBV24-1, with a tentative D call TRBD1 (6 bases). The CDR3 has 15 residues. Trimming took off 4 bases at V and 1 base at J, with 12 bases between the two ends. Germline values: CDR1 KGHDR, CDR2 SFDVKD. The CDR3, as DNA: TGTGCCACCAGTGACCCCCGGACAGCCCAAGAGACCCAGTACTTC. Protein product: CATSDPRTAQETQYF.

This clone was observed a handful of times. CDR3 nucleotide sequence: TGTGCCAGTAGTCCGAGGACAGGGAACCATGAGCAGTTCTTC. Its protein product is CASSPRTGNHEQFF. This sequence joins TRBV19 and TRBJ2-1; 8 bases line up with TRBD1. The junction had 8 bases not matched to a gene; V was cut back by 5 bases and J by 8 bases. The CDR3 spans 14 residues. Germline-derived CDR1 and CDR2 are LNHDA and SQIVND (reference sequence).

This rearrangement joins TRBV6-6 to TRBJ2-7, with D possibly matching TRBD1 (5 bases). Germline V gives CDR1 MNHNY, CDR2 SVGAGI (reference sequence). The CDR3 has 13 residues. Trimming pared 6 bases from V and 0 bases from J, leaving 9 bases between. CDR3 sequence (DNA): TGTGCCAGCAGCCCCGGACACTCCTACGAGCAGTACTTC. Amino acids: CASSPGHSYEQYF.

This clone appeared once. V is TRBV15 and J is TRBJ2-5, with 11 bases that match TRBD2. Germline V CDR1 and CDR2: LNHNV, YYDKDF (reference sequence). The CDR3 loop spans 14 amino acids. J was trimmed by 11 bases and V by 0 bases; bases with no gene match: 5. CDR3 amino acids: CATSRELAGVSQYF. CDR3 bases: TGTGCCACCAGCAGAGAACTAGCGGGAGTTTCTCAGTACTTC.

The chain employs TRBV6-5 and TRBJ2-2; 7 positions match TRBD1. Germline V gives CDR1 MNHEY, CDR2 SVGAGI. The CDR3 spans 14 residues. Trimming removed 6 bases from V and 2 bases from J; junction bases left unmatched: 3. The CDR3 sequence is CASRGQANTGELFF. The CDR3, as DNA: TGTGCCAGCAGAGGACAGGCTAACACCGGGGAGCTGTTTTTT.

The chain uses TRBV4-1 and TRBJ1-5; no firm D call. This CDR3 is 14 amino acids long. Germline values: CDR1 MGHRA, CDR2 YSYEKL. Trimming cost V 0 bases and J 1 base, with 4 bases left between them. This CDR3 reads CASSQDPSNQPQHF. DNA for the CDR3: TGCGCCAGCAGCCAAGATCCGAGCAATCAGCCCCAGCATTTT.

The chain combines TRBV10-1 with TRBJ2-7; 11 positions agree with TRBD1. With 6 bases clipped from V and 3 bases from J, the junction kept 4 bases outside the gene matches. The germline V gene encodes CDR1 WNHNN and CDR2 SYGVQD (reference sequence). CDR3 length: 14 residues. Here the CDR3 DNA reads TGCGCCAGCAGCCCCGGGACAGGGGGCTACGAGCAGTACTTC. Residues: CASSPGTGGYEQYF.

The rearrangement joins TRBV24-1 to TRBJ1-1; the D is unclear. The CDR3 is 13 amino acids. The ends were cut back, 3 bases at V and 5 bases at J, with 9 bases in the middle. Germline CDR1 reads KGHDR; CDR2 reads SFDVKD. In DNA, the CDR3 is TGTGCCACCAGTGATGCCACGGGAACTGAAGCTTTCTTT. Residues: CATSDATGTEAFF.

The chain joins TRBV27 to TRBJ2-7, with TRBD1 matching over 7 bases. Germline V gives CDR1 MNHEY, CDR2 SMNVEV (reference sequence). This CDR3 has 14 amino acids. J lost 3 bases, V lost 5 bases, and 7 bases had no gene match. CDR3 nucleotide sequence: TGTGCCAGCAGTCCCGGGACAGCAAACTACGAGCAGTACTTC. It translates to CASSPGTANYEQYF.

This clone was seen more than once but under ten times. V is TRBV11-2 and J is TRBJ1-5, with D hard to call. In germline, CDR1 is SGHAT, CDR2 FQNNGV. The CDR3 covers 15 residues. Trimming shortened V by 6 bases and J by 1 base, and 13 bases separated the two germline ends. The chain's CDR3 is CASSLEGKSNQPQHF. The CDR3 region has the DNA TGTGCCAGCAGTCTAGAAGGCAAAAGCAATCAGCCCCAGCATTTT.

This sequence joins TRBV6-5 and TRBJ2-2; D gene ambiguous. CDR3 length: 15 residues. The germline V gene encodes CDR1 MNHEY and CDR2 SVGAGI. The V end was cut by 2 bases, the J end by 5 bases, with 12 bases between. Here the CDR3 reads CASSYASEITGELFF. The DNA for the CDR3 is TGTGCCAGCAGTTACGCATCGGAGATAACCGGGGAGCTGTTTTTT.

CDR3 protein: CASSVEGSGANVLTF. For the CDR3, the DNA is TGTGCCAGCAGCGTAGAGGGGTCTGGGGCCAACGTCCTGACTTTC. The chain combines TRBV9 with TRBJ2-6; D perhaps matches TRBD1 (5 bases). CDR1 and CDR2 from the germline V gene are SGDLS and YYNGEE. CDR3 length: 15 residues. Trimming took 0 bases from V and 1 from J, leaving 5 bases between them.

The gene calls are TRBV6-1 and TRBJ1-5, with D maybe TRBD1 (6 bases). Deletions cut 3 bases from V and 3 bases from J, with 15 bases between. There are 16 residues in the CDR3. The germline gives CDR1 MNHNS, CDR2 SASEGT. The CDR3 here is CASSESTGFYNQPQHF. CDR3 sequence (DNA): TGTGCCAGCAGTGAGTCCACAGGGTTTTACAATCAGCCCCAGCATTTT.

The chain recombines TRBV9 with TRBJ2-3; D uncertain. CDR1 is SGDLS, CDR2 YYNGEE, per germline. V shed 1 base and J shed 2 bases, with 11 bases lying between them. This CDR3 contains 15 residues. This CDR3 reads CASSVSVRHTDTQYF. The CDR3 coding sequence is TGTGCCAGCAGCGTATCAGTGAGACACACAGATACGCAGTATTTT.

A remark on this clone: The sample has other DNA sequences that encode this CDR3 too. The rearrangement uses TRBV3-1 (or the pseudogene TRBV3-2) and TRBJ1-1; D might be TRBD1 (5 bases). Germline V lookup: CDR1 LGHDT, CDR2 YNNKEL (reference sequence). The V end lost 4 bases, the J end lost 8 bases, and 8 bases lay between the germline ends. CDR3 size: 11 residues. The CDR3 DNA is TGTGCCAGCAGCCTAGGGGTGGAAGCTTTCTTT. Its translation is CASSLGVEAFF.

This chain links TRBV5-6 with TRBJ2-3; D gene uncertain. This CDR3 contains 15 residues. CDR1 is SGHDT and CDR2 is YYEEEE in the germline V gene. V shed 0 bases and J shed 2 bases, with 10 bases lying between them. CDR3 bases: TGTGCCAGCAGCTTGGGGGCCCTTTACACAGATACGCAGTATTTT. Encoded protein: CASSLGALYTDTQYF.